The subject of this entry is one T cell receptor beta chain. The data derive from a study of T cell responses to AZD1222 COVID-19 vaccine. The repertoire was sequenced with immunoSEQ multiplex PCR; TCRdb's copy has only in-frame clones and lacks some. The table shows around 50,000 clones, with under 90% occurring only once. V was clipped by 8 bases and J by 5 bases; unmatched bases: 8. CDR3 length equals 14 residues. Per the germline V gene, CDR1 is LNHDA and CDR2 is SQIVND (reference sequence). Source: peripheral blood, taken on day 0 of AZD1222 vaccination. This chain links TRBV19 with TRBJ1-5; 8 bases map to TRBD1. The receptor was derived from an adult in good health. The CDR3 sequence: CASSFDRGHQPQHF. The CDR3 DNA is TGTGCCAGTTCCTTCGACAGGGGACATCAGCCCCAGCATTTT. Full variable domain (outside the CDR3, taken from reference TRBV19 and TRBJ1-5): DGGITQSPKYLFRKEGQNVTLSCEQNLNHDAMYWYRQDPGQGLRLIYYSQIVNDFQKGDIAEGYSVSREKKESFPLTVTSAQKNPTAFYLCASSFDRGHQPQHFGDGTRLSIL.